The 20 T cell receptor beta chains in this list originate from one sample, sequenced in a study of cytomegalovirus exposure and HLA in healthy donors. The PCR made use of 60 Vbeta and 13 Jbeta primers. The table came from immunoSEQ multiplex PCR; TCRdb's copy has only in-frame clones and leaves some out. The sample has about 250,000 clones, under 80% seen once. Source material: PBMCs. The receptors originated from a female donor in good health and CMV-seronegative.

This clone was detected a few times. The chain uses TRBV4-1 and TRBJ1-1; 10 nucleotides match TRBD1. Germline V gene data show CDR1 as MGHRA and CDR2 as YSYEKL. Trimming at V came to 0 bases and at J to 7 bases, leaving 14 bases not matched to a gene. CDR3 size: 18 residues. In DNA, the CDR3 is TGCGCCAGCAGCCAAGAGAGGCGGTTCGGACAGGGGGATAATGAAGCTTTCTTT. This translates into CASSQERRFGQGDNEAFF.

The V call is TRBV5-1, the J call TRBJ2-7; 8 bases are shared with TRBD2. After removal of 1 base from V and 4 bases from J, the junction contained 7 bases not matched to a gene. This CDR3 has 15 residues. Looked up from germline, CDR1 is SGHRS and CDR2 is YFSETQ. This chain's CDR3 is CASSLSLAGTYEQYF. The CDR3 DNA sequence: TGCGCCAGCAGCTTGAGTCTAGCGGGCACTTACGAGCAGTACTTC.

The J gene is TRBJ1-1, the V gene TRBV10-3; 8 bases are a match to TRBD1. V shed 2 bases, J shed 6 bases, and the junction held 11 bases outside the gene matches. This CDR3 contains 16 residues. Germline V gene data show CDR1 as ENHRY and CDR2 as SYGVKD. The CDR3, as DNA: TGTGCCATCAGTGAGCCTACGGGAGGCAGGGGGCCTGAAGCTTTCTTT. The encoded protein is CAISEPTGGRGPEAFF.

V and J are TRBV7-9 and TRBJ2-3; 8 bases map to TRBD1. The CDR3 consists of 16 residues. CDR1 SEHNR and CDR2 FQNEAQ come from the germline V gene (reference sequence). Losses at the gene ends were 5 bases for V and 8 bases for J; bases not matched to a gene: 15. The CDR3 DNA is TGTGCCAGCAGCACGGCATCGGACAGGGCAGGAGGTACGCAGTATTTT. Translated, it gives CASSTASDRAGGTQYF.

The rearrangement links TRBV5-1 to TRBJ2-2, with TRBD1 as a possible D gene (5 bases). V gave up 4 bases and J gave up 4 bases, with 11 bases separating them. Germline-derived CDR1 and CDR2 are SGHRS and YFSETQ. The CDR3 spans 14 residues. The CDR3 reads CASSTIRGTGELFF. The CDR3 coding sequence is TGCGCCAGCAGCACCATTAGGGGCACCGGGGAGCTGTTTTTT.

Only a few counts were recorded for this clone. The chain links TRBV7-9 to TRBJ1-3; D is unresolved. CDR1 is SEHNR and CDR2 is FQNEAQ in the germline V gene (reference sequence). CDR3 length equals 15 residues. Trimming pared 3 bases from V and 4 bases from J, leaving 13 bases between. The CDR3, as DNA: TGTGCCAGCAGCTTCCCAGGTGACATCGGAAACACCATATATTTT. Protein product: CASSFPGDIGNTIYF. Based on the CDR3 plus reference TRBV7-9 and TRBJ1-3, the full variable domain is DTGVSQNPRHKITKRGQNVTFRCDPISEHNRLYWYRQTLGQGPEFLTYFQNEAQLEKSRLLSDRFSAERPKGSFSTLEIQRTEQGDSAMYLCASSFPGDIGNTIYFGEGSWLTVV.

In the case of this clone: The junction departs from germline at one end; a sequencing error may be responsible. The V and J genes are TRBV29-1 and TRBJ1-2; 7 bases align to TRBD1. The germline V gene has CDR1 SQVTM and CDR2 ANQGSEA. The CDR3 totals 8 residues. The CDR3 spells CSVDRDAF. CDR3 in DNA: TGCAGCGTCGACAGGGACGCCTTC.

This clone was seen once. The chain has TRBV10-1 and TRBJ2-7; 8 nucleotides line up with TRBD2. V dropped 2 bases and J dropped 5; count of bases not matched to a gene: 5. This CDR3 comprises 14 residues. The germline V gene has CDR1 WNHNN and CDR2 SYGVQD (reference sequence). The CDR3 DNA is TGCGCCAGCAGTGAGGCGCGGGAGGACGACGAGCAGTACTTC. It specifies CASSEAREDDEQYF.

CDR3 coding DNA: TGCGCCAGCAGCTTGGGAGATCCAGGGGGTGTAACCAAGTACCAAGAGACCCAGTACTTC. Translation: CASSLGDPGGVTKYQETQYF. The chain joins TRBV5-1 to TRBJ2-5; 7 nucleotides align to TRBD1. V was pared by 0 bases and J by 0 bases, with 17 bases of the junction left unmatched. The germline CDR1 and CDR2 sequences are SGHRS and YFSETQ. CDR3 size: 20 residues.

This chain joins TRBV6-1 and TRBJ2-2; a possible D gene is TRBD2 (5 bases). This CDR3 has 16 amino acids. Germline CDR1 and CDR2: MNHNS and SASEGT. V lost 4 bases and J 0 bases, leaving 12 bases between the germline ends. CDR3 coding DNA: TGTGCCAGCAGTGTGATCGGGGTCTCGAACACCGGGGAGCTGTTTTTT. Residues: CASSVIGVSNTGELFF.

Ten or more counts support this clone. The CDR3 DNA sequence: TGCGCCAGCAGCGCCGGACAGGGGGCTTGGGGCTACACCTTC. Translation: CASSAGQGAWGYTF. V gene TRBV4-1 combines with J gene TRBJ1-2, with TRBD1 matching 11 bases. The junction had 7 bases not matched to a gene; V was cut back by 5 bases and J by 8 bases. Germline V gives CDR1 MGHRA, CDR2 YSYEKL. There are 14 residues in the CDR3.

The chain is built from TRBV7-2 and TRBJ1-2; D gene uncertain. The CDR3 sequence is 13 residues long. Between the trimmed V and J ends, which lost 1 base and 6 bases, there was a span of 9 bases. CDR1 and CDR2 (germline): SGHTA, FQGNSA. The CDR3 here is CASSLGTDNGYTF. The DNA of the CDR3 is TGTGCCAGCAGCTTAGGGACTGATAATGGCTACACCTTC.

This chain joins TRBV21-1 and TRBJ2-1; the table's D call of TRBD1 was not tested on the DNA. TRBV21-1 is a pseudogene. The CDR3 is made up of 10 amino acids. CDR3 sequence: CASNRNEQFF. In DNA form, the CDR3 reads TGTGCCAGCAACAGAAATGAGCAGTTCTTC.

The chain uses TRBV29-1 and TRBJ2-1; TRBD2 matches 10 bases. Germline-derived CDR1 and CDR2 are SQVTM and ANQGSEA. The CDR3 is 16 residues long. The J segment lost 4 bases and the V segment lost 1 base, leaving 7 bases of the junction unmatched. The CDR3 DNA follows: TGCAGCGTTGAAGGGTTAGCGGGAGGTTCTTACAATGAGCAGTTCTTC. Amino acids: CSVEGLAGGSYNEQFF.

The chain couples TRBV18 to TRBJ1-2; 12 nucleotides match TRBD1. After removal of 6 bases from V and 2 bases from J, the junction contained 10 bases not matched to a gene. This CDR3 comprises 17 residues. Germline CDR1 KGHSH, CDR2 LQKENI. The CDR3 DNA reads as TGTGCCAGCTCCCACCGGGACAGGGGGCGTGAAAACTATGGCTACACCTTC. Its translation is CASSHRDRGRENYGYTF.

The chain employs TRBV19 and TRBJ1-5, with D possibly being TRBD1 (5 bases). The CDR3 contains 12 residues. The germline V gene encodes CDR1 LNHDA and CDR2 SQIVND (reference sequence). V was pared by 6 bases and J by 9 bases, with 12 bases between. CDR3 in amino acids: CASRGGGGPQHF. The DNA of the CDR3 is TGTGCCAGTAGGGGGGGTGGCGGGCCCCAGCATTTT.

About this clone itself: This CDR3 is also generated by other DNA sequences in the sample. The chain carries TRBV19 and TRBJ2-1; TRBD2 matches at 12 bases. The germline gives CDR1 LNHDA, CDR2 SQIVND (reference sequence). Trimming cost V 5 bases and J 8 bases; bases outside gene matches: 1. This CDR3 region has 13 residues. This CDR3 reads CASSLAGGDEQFF. The DNA for the CDR3 is TGTGCCAGTAGTCTAGCGGGAGGGGATGAGCAGTTCTTC.

The chain employs TRBV5-1 and TRBJ2-5, with 7 nucleotides matching TRBD1. The CDR3 consists of 14 residues. Germline V gives CDR1 SGHRS, CDR2 YFSETQ. The J segment lost 2 bases and the V segment lost 3 bases, leaving 4 bases of the junction unmatched. DNA for the CDR3: TGCGCCAGCAGCTCCCGGGGACAGCAAGAGACCCAGTACTTC. Translated: CASSSRGQQETQYF. Full variable domain (rest looked up from reference TRBV5-1 and TRBJ2-5): KAGVTQTPRYLIKTRGQQVTLSCSPISGHRSVSWYQQTPGQGLQFLFEYFSETQRNKGNFPGRFSGRQFSNSRSEMNVSTLELGDSALYLCASSSRGQQETQYFGPGTRLLVL.

The chain carries TRBV7-9 and TRBJ2-7; a possible D gene is TRBD1 (5 bases). Germline V gives CDR1 SEHNR, CDR2 FQNEAQ (reference sequence). V lost 5 bases and J 9 bases, leaving 17 bases between the germline ends. CDR3 length equals 13 residues. The CDR3 region is CASSLRSDIVQYF. For the CDR3, the DNA is TGTGCCAGCAGCCTACGATCGGACATAGTGCAGTACTTC.

In regard to this clone: At one end the junction does not follow the germline gene, possibly because of a read error. The gene calls are TRBV7-7 and TRBJ2-1; a possible D gene is TRBD2 (5 bases). The CDR3 consists of 15 residues. Germline CDR1 reads SSHAT; CDR2 reads FNYEAQ (reference sequence). The CDR3 here is CASSQDGLSYNEQFF. CDR3 coding DNA: TGTGCTAGCAGTCAAGACGGACTCTCCTACAATGAGCAGTTCTTC. Full variable domain (remainder filled in from reference TRBV7-7 and TRBJ2-1): GAGVSQSPRYKVTKRGQDVTLRCDPISSHATLYWYQQALGQGPEFLTYFNYEAQPDKSGLPSDRFSAERPEGSISTLTIQRTEQRDSAMYRCASSQDGLSYNEQFFGPGTRLTVL.